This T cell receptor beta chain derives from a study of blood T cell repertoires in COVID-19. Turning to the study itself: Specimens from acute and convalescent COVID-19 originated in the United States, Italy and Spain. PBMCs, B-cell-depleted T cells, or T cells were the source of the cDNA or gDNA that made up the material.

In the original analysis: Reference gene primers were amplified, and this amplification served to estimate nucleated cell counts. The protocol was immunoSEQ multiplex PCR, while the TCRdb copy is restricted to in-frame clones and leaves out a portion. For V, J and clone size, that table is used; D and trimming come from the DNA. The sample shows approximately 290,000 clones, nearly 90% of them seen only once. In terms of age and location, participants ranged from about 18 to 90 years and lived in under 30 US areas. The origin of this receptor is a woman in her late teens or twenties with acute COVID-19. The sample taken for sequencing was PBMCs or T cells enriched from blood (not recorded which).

The CDR3 bases are TGCGCCAGCAGCGCGGGACAGGGCTATGGCTACACCTTC. It specifies CASSAGQGYGYTF. V and J are TRBV5-1 and TRBJ1-2; the match to TRBD1 covers 9 bases. The CDR3 is made up of 13 amino acids. Germline values: CDR1 SGHRS, CDR2 YFSETQ. With V trimmed by 4 bases and J by 4 bases, 2 bases remained unmatched.